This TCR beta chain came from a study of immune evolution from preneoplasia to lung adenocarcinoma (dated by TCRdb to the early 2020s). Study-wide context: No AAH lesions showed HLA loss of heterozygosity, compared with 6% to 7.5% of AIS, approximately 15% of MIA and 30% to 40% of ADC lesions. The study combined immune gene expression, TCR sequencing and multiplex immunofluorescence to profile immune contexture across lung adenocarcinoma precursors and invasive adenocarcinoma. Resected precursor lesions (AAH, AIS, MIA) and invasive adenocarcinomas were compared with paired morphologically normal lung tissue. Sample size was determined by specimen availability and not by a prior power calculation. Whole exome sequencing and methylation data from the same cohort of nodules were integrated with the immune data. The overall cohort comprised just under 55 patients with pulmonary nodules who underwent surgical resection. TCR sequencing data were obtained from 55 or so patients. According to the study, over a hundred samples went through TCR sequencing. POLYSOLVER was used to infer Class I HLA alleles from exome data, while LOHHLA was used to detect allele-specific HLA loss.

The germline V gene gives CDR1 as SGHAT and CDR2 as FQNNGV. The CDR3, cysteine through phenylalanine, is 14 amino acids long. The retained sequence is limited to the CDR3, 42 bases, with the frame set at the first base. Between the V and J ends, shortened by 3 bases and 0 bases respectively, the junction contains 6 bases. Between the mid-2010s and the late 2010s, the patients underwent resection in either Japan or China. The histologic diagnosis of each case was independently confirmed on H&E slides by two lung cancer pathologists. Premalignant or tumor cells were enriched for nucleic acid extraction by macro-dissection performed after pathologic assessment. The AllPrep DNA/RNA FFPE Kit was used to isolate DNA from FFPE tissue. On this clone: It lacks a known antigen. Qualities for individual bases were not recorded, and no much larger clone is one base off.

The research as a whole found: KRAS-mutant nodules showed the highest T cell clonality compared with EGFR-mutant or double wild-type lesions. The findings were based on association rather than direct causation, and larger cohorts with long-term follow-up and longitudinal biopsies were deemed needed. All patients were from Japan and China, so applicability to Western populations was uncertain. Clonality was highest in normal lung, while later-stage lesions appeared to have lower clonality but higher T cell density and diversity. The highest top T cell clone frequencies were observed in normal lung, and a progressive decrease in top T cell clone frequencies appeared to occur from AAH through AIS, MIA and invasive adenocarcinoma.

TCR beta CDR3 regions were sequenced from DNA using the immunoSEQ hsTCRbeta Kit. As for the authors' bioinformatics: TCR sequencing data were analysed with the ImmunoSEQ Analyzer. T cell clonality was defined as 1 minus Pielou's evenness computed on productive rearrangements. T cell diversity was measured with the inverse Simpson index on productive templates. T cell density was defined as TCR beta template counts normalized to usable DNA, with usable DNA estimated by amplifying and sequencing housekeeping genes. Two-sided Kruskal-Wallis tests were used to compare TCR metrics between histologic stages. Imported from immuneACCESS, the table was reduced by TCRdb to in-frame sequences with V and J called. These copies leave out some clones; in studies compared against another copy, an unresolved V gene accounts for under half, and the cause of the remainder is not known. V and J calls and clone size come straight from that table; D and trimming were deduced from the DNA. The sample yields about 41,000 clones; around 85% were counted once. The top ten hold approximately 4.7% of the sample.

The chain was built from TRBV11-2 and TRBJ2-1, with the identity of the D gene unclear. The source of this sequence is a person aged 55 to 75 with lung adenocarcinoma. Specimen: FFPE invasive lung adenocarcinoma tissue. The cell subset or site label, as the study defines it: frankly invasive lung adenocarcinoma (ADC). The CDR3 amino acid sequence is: CASSLPGSYNEQFF. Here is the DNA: TGTGCCAGCAGCTTGCCGGGCTCCTACAATGAGCAGTTCTTC.